Below, 32 T cell receptor beta chains from the same sample are listed, as sequenced in a study of blood T cell repertoires in COVID-19 (dated by TCRdb to 2020 to 2021). Libraries were built with the immunoSEQ multiplex PCR assay. TCRdb holds this immuneACCESS table with in-frame rearrangements only. Some clones are missing; in checked studies, unresolved V genes explain under half, and the rest has no known cause. This sample holds roughly 100,000 clones; approximately 87% were observed only once. The ten largest clonotypes hold 15% of the sample. Material for sequencing was peripheral blood. Receptor source: a man aged 45 to 65 with acute or convalescent COVID-19.

The chain joins TRBV6-6 to TRBJ1-1; unclear D gene. The germline V and J ends were trimmed by 5 bases and 10 bases, with 23 bases remaining between them. The CDR3 is 15 residues long. Germline V CDR1 and CDR2: MNHNY, SVGAGI (reference sequence). The CDR3 loop reads CASSHPTSGREGAFF. CDR3 DNA: TGTGCCAGCAGTCACCCGACATCGGGAAGGGAGGGAGCTTTCTTT.

CDR3 in amino acids: CASSFDGLAGGPGYEQYF. Written as DNA, the CDR3 is TGTGCCAGCAGTTTTGACGGACTAGCGGGAGGGCCGGGTTACGAGCAGTACTTC. This chain uses TRBV27 with TRBJ2-7, with 15 bases fitting TRBD2. Germline CDR1 and CDR2: MNHEY and SMNVEV (reference sequence). V lost 3 bases, J lost 4 bases, and 10 bases stayed unmatched. The CDR3 spans 18 residues.

In its sample, this clone was seen once. The J gene is TRBJ1-6, the V gene TRBV7-8, with 8 bases fitting TRBD1. V shed 5 bases and J 10 bases; nucleotides not matched to a gene: 13. The CDR3 has 16 residues. The germline V gene has CDR1 SGHVS and CDR2 FQNEAQ. This CDR3 reads CASSGRQGLVGSPLHF. The CDR3 DNA sequence: TGTGCCAGCAGCGGGAGACAGGGGTTAGTGGGGTCACCCCTCCACTTT.

J is TRBJ2-3 and V is TRBV19; unclear D gene. Trimming took 4 bases from V and 2 from J, leaving 7 bases between them. Germline V CDR1 and CDR2: LNHDA, SQIVND (reference sequence). The CDR3 has 13 amino acids. CDR3 loop: CASSNRATDTQYF. The DNA of the CDR3 is TGTGCCAGTAGTAACCGAGCCACAGATACGCAGTATTTT.

V usage is TRBV3-1 (or the pseudogene TRBV3-2) and J usage is TRBJ2-7; D possibly corresponds to TRBD1 (5 bases). Looked up from germline, CDR1 is LGHDT and CDR2 is YNNKEL (reference sequence). V dropped 1 base and J dropped 4 bases, with 14 bases sitting between them. The CDR3 totals 15 residues. CDR3 sequence (DNA): TGTGCCAGCAGCCAAGGCCCTACTGGGGCTTACGAGCAGTACTTC. Residues: CASSQGPTGAYEQYF.

The V and J genes are TRBV30 and TRBJ2-4, with D perhaps matching TRBD1 (5 bases). Germline values: CDR1 GTSNPN, CDR2 SVGIG (reference sequence). The CDR3 has 13 residues. V was cut by 0 bases and J by 4 bases, with 7 bases left in between. In DNA form, the CDR3 reads TGTGCCTGGAGTGTAGGGGCGAAAAACATTCAGTACTTC. Translated: CAWSVGAKNIQYF.

This clone was picked up a small number of times. V gene TRBV24-1 combines with J gene TRBJ2-1; TRBD1 aligns across 8 bases. This CDR3 region has 15 residues. Germline-derived CDR1 and CDR2 are KGHDR and SFDVKD. With 4 bases clipped from V and 4 bases from J, the junction kept 5 bases outside the gene matches. CDR3 sequence (DNA): TGTGCCACCAGTGAGCAGACAGGGGCTTACAATGAGCAGTTCTTC. This gives the protein CATSEQTGAYNEQFF.

This rearrangement joins TRBV6-2 or TRBV6-3 to TRBJ2-5; 12 positions match TRBD2. CDR3 length: 17 residues. Per germline, CDR1 MNHEY and CDR2 SVGEGT. V was clipped by 5 bases and J by 5 bases; unmatched bases: 12. The CDR3 nucleotides read TGTGCCAGCAGTCCCCGGACTAGCGGGGCAAGTGTGGAGACCCAGTACTTC. Its protein is CASSPRTSGASVETQYF.

J is TRBJ2-1 and V is TRBV2; D may be TRBD2 (6 bases). This CDR3 spans 11 amino acids. Germline assignment: CDR1 SNHLY and CDR2 FYNNEI. V was cut by 6 bases and J by 12 bases, with 12 bases left in between. The CDR3 spells CASSWDSRQFF. The CDR3 DNA sequence: TGTGCCAGCAGCTGGGACTCCAGGCAGTTCTTC.

This chain connects TRBV11-3 to TRBJ2-7; possibly TRBD2 for D (5 bases). Germline CDR1 is SGHNT and CDR2 is YENEEA. CDR3 size: 13 residues. V lost 5 bases and J 4 bases, leaving 12 bases between the germline ends. The chain's CDR3 is CASSQSGFYEQYF. The CDR3 DNA sequence: TGTGCCAGCAGCCAATCGGGGTTTTACGAGCAGTACTTC.

This clone was found once. The chain carries TRBV28 and TRBJ2-7; a weak D match, TRBD1 (5 bases). The CDR3 length is 13 residues. Germline loops: CDR1 MDHEN, CDR2 SYDVKM. Deletions cut 4 bases from V and 5 bases from J, with 12 bases between. The CDR3 nucleotides are TGTGCCAGCAGTTCCACGACAGTTGACGAGCAGTACTTC. It codes for CASSSTTVDEQYF.

This chain uses TRBV28 with TRBJ1-2; 7 nucleotides align to TRBD1. The CDR3 runs to 11 residues. In germline, CDR1 is MDHEN, CDR2 SYDVKM. J lost 7 bases, V lost 6 bases, and 2 bases had no gene match. The CDR3 DNA reads as TGTGCCAGCAGGGGACAGCGTGGCTACACCTTC. This sequence encodes CASRGQRGYTF.

V gene TRBV10-3 combines with J gene TRBJ2-2; D is possibly TRBD1 (5 bases). Germline V gene lookup returns CDR1 ENHRY and CDR2 SYGVKD. There are 15 residues in the CDR3. V was pared by 2 bases and J by 1 base, with 8 bases between. The DNA of the CDR3 is TGTGCCATCAGTGAGAGGCAGGGGAACACCGGGGAGCTGTTTTTT. Translation: CAISERQGNTGELFF.

V is TRBV5-6 and J is TRBJ2-3; D might be TRBD2 (6 bases). CDR1 SGHDT and CDR2 YYEEEE come from the germline V gene. Deletions cut 4 bases from V and 6 bases from J, with 12 bases between. The CDR3 extends over 13 amino acids. CDR3 in amino acids: CASSLTSSDTQYF. The CDR3 region has the DNA TGTGCCAGCAGCCTAACTAGCTCCGATACGCAGTATTTT.

The chain recombines TRBV5-5 with TRBJ1-2, with TRBD1 matching 10 bases. CDR3 length equals 14 residues. J lost 2 bases, V lost 3 bases, and 1 base had no gene match. The germline CDR1 and CDR2 sequences are SGHKS and YYEKEE (reference sequence). Here the CDR3 DNA reads TGTGCCAGCAGCTCGGGACAGGGGAACTATGGCTACACCTTC. Amino acids: CASSSGQGNYGYTF.

The chain couples TRBV5-1 to TRBJ1-2; perhaps TRBD1 as D (6 bases). Deletions cut 0 bases from V and 7 bases from J, with 13 bases between. In germline, CDR1 is SGHRS, CDR2 YFSETQ. The CDR3 loop spans 14 amino acids. The CDR3 protein is CASSLAPQGSGYTF. DNA of the CDR3: TGCGCCAGCAGCTTGGCCCCACAGGGCTCTGGCTACACCTTC.

This chain links TRBV11-3 with TRBJ2-1; 9 positions agree with TRBD2. Germline V gives CDR1 SGHNT, CDR2 YENEEA. The CDR3 has 12 amino acids. The V and J ends lost 5 bases and 10 bases, in that order; junction bases with no gene match: 3. CDR3 protein: CASSLAGYEQFF. The CDR3 DNA is TGTGCCAGCAGCCTAGCGGGATACGAGCAGTTCTTC.

This chain connects TRBV7-6 to TRBJ2-5, with a tentative D call TRBD1 (5 bases). This CDR3 spans 14 amino acids. Germline-derived CDR1 and CDR2 are SGHVS and FNYEAQ. V was shortened by 4 bases and J by 0 bases, with 9 bases between the two germline ends. The CDR3 here is CASSSTGYQETQYF. The CDR3 nucleotides read TGTGCCAGCAGCTCTACAGGTTACCAAGAGACCCAGTACTTC. Filled out from reference TRBV7-6 and TRBJ2-5, the complete variable domain reads GAGVSQSPRYKVTKRGQDVALRCDPISGHVSLYWYRQALGQGPEFLTYFNYEAQQDKSGLPNDRFSAERPEGSISTLTIQRTEQRDSAMYRCASSSTGYQETQYFGPGTRLLVL.

This chain's CDR3 is CASSQLAGKDTGELFF. The DNA of the CDR3 is TGTGCCAGCAGCCAACTAGCGGGGAAGGACACCGGGGAGCTGTTTTTT. The chain employs TRBV3-1 (or the pseudogene TRBV3-2) and TRBJ2-2; 9 nucleotides agree with TRBD2. Germline-derived CDR1 and CDR2 are LGHDT and YNNKEL (reference sequence). V was pared by 2 bases and J by 3 bases, with 4 bases of the junction left unmatched. The CDR3 has 16 amino acids.

The chain employs TRBV5-4 and TRBJ2-7; TRBD1 matches 9 bases. J was trimmed by 6 bases and V by 0 bases; bases with no gene match: 7. Germline V CDR1 and CDR2: SGHNT, YYREEE (reference sequence). CDR3 length equals 15 residues. The CDR3 is CASSLGGQGDPEQYF. The CDR3 region has the DNA TGTGCCAGCAGCTTGGGGGGACAGGGAGACCCCGAGCAGTACTTC.

The chain links TRBV7-9 to TRBJ2-5; no firm D call. V was shortened by 5 bases and J by 0 bases, with 13 bases between the two germline ends. Germline V gene data show CDR1 as SEHNR and CDR2 as FQNEAQ (reference sequence). This CDR3 has 15 residues. CDR3: CASSLPLLNQETQYF. The CDR3 DNA reads TGTGCCAGCAGCCTACCCCTCCTTAACCAAGAGACCCAGTACTTC.

The chain links TRBV19 to TRBJ1-4; D remains unclear. Between the trimmed V and J ends, which lost 6 bases and 0 bases, there was a span of 8 bases. The germline V gene has CDR1 LNHDA and CDR2 SQIVND (reference sequence). This CDR3 is 14 amino acids long. CDR3 nucleotide sequence: TGTGCCAGTAGCCCCCGCGCAACTAATGAAAAACTGTTTTTT. Translation: CASSPRATNEKLFF.

The chain uses TRBV7-2 and TRBJ1-4, with TRBD1 matching 8 bases. Per the germline V gene, CDR1 is SGHTA and CDR2 is FQGNSA. This CDR3 spans 14 amino acids. With V trimmed by 4 bases and J by 8 bases, 6 bases remained unmatched. The CDR3 DNA follows: TGTGCCAGCAGCTCAGGGGGCGCGCGGGAAAAACTGTTTTTT. This translates into CASSSGGAREKLFF.

This clone was detected a few times. The CDR3 DNA follows: TGTGCCAGCAGCCCCCTAGCGGGGATCTCCTACGAGCAGTACTTC. Its protein is CASSPLAGISYEQYF. This rearrangement joins TRBV7-6 to TRBJ2-7; the match to TRBD2 covers 9 bases. From germline, CDR1 is SGHVS and CDR2 FNYEAQ. V gave up 5 bases and J gave up 0 bases; unmatched junction bases: 5. There are 15 residues in the CDR3.

J is TRBJ2-3 and V is TRBV7-2, with D maybe TRBD1 (5 bases). The germline gives CDR1 SGHTA, CDR2 FQGNSA. The CDR3 contains 15 residues. The germline V and J ends were trimmed by 5 bases and 5 bases, with 17 bases remaining between them. In nucleotides, the CDR3 is TGTGCCAGCAGCCCCCCAGGGTTCCAAGGAGATACGCAGTATTTT. Translating it yields CASSPPGFQGDTQYF. The whole variable domain, filled in from reference TRBV7-2 and TRBJ2-3, reads GAGVSQSPSNKVTEKGKDVELRCDPISGHTALYWYRQSLGQGLEFLIYFQGNSAPDKSGLPSDRFSAERTGGSVSTLTIQRTQQEDSAVYLCASSPPGFQGDTQYFGPGTRLTVL.

The chain links TRBV6-5 to TRBJ1-2, with D tentatively TRBD1 (6 bases). Germline V gene lookup returns CDR1 MNHEY and CDR2 SVGAGI. The CDR3 has 13 residues. V lost 9 bases to trimming and J lost 7 bases, with 18 bases between them. CDR3 amino acids: CASLQGEVGGYTF. The DNA for the CDR3 is TGTGCCAGTCTACAGGGAGAAGTTGGTGGCTACACCTTC.

CDR3 bases: TGCAGTGCTAGTACACCTAGCGGGACTAGCACAGATACGCAGTATTTT. Its translation is CSASTPSGTSTDTQYF. This sequence joins TRBV20-1 and TRBJ2-3; TRBD2 matches at 9 bases. CDR1 and CDR2 from the germline V gene are DFQATT and SNEGSKA (reference sequence). This CDR3 is built from 16 residues. V was pared by 3 bases and J by 0 bases, with 7 bases of the junction left unmatched.

The V call is TRBV7-9, the J call TRBJ2-1; TRBD2 aligns across 9 bases. Germline assignment: CDR1 SEHNR and CDR2 FQNEAQ (reference sequence). The CDR3 loop spans 14 amino acids. Germline trimming cut 5 bases from V and 5 bases from J; bases unmatched to any gene: 4. CDR3 nucleotide sequence: TGTGCCAGCAGCCCGGGACTAGCCCACAATGAGCAGTTCTTC. Translating it yields CASSPGLAHNEQFF.

This clone was counted once. The V gene is TRBV6-4, the J gene TRBJ2-7; TRBD1 matches 8 bases. This CDR3 spans 16 amino acids. Losses at the gene ends were 3 bases for V and 5 bases for J; bases not matched to a gene: 12. Per the germline V gene, CDR1 is MRHNA and CDR2 is SNTAGT. The CDR3, as DNA: TGTGCCAGCAGTGAGCTCAGGACAGGGCGTTTGGACGAGCAGTACTTC. Amino acid sequence: CASSELRTGRLDEQYF.

The gene calls are TRBV6-1 and TRBJ2-7, with D tentatively TRBD2 (6 bases). The germline CDR1 and CDR2 sequences are MNHNS and SASEGT. The V end was cut by 3 bases, the J end by 7 bases, with 19 bases between. The CDR3 runs 15 residues. The CDR3 DNA reads TGTGCCAGCAGTGACCTAAAAACGGGACTTCGGGAGCAGTACTTC. Translating gives CASSDLKTGLREQYF.

The chain carries TRBV28 and TRBJ2-3; 7 bases fit TRBD2. The CDR3 covers 14 residues. Germline V gene sequence: CDR1 MDHEN, CDR2 SYDVKM. The ends lost 7 bases at V and 3 bases at J; junction bases unmatched: 7. The CDR3 protein is CASKTGGGTDTQYF. The CDR3 nucleotides read TGTGCCAGCAAAACGGGAGGTGGGACAGATACGCAGTATTTT. The full variable domain, with the rest looked up from reference TRBV28 and TRBJ2-3, is DVKVTQSSRYLVKRTGEKVFLECVQDMDHENMFWYRQDPGLGLRLIYFSYDVKMKEKGDIPEGYSVSREKKERFSLILESASTNQTSMYLCASKTGGGTDTQYFGPGTRLTVL.

This chain joins TRBV6-6 and TRBJ2-3; the match to TRBD2 covers 10 bases. This CDR3 has 16 residues. After removal of 5 bases from V and 0 bases from J, the junction contained 5 bases not matched to a gene. CDR1 and CDR2 (germline): MNHNY, SVGAGI (reference sequence). The CDR3 DNA is TGTGCCAGCAGTCCCCGAGCGGGAGGGAGCACAGATACGCAGTATTTT. Its protein is CASSPRAGGSTDTQYF.